One sample yielded the 10 T cell receptor beta chains listed below, sequenced in a study of cytomegalovirus exposure and HLA in healthy donors. PCR amplification relied on 60 Vbeta primers (plus 13 Jbeta primers). The protocol was immunoSEQ multiplex PCR, while the TCRdb copy is restricted to in-frame clones and leaves out a portion. The repertoire includes around 200,000 clones, roughly 80% of them detected once, and 3.8% sits in the top ten. The sequenced sample consisted of PBMCs. The receptors shown here come from a man in his forties or fifties in good health and CMV-seronegative.

CDR3 protein: CASIRDRVSNQPQHF. As DNA, the CDR3 is TGTGCCAGCATCCGGGACAGGGTCAGCAATCAGCCCCAGCATTTT. V and J are TRBV2 and TRBJ1-5; 9 bases fit TRBD1. Germline CDR1 is SNHLY and CDR2 is FYNNEI. This CDR3 region has 15 residues. The ends lost 7 bases at V and 1 base at J; junction bases unmatched: 5. Drawing the rest from reference TRBV2 and TRBJ1-5, the complete variable domain is EPEVTQTPSHQVTQMGQEVILRCVPISNHLYFYWYRQILGQKVEFLVSFYNNEISEKSEIFDDQFSVERPDGSNFTLKIRSTKLEDSAMYFCASIRDRVSNQPQHFGDGTRLSIL.

Only a few counts were recorded for this clone. The chain is built from TRBV30 and TRBJ2-5, with D hard to call. TRBJ2-7 matches the DNA end more closely, so the J call is doubtful. This CDR3 comprises 11 residues. Germline V gene sequence: CDR1 GTSNPN, CDR2 SVGIG (reference sequence). This CDR3 is CAWKLSYEQYF. The DNA for the CDR3 is TGTGCCTGGAAGTTGTCCTACGAGCAGTACTTC.

This clone was seen a handful of times. V usage is TRBV7-9 and J usage is TRBJ2-2; 8 nucleotides match TRBD2. The CDR3 totals 16 residues. Trimming removed 3 bases from V and 6 bases from J; junction bases left unmatched: 9. Germline V lookup: CDR1 SEHNR, CDR2 FQNEAQ (reference sequence). The DNA for the CDR3 is TGTGCCAGCAGCTTGAGTAGGAGCGGGGGTGCCGGGGAGCTGTTTTTT. Residues: CASSLSRSGGAGELFF.

The J gene is TRBJ2-7, the V gene TRBV6-6; D not resolved. Trimming took off 0 bases at V and 2 bases at J, with 11 bases between the two ends. The germline gives CDR1 MNHNY, CDR2 SVGAGI (reference sequence). The CDR3 covers 15 residues. The CDR3: CASSYSMTSPYEQYF. The CDR3 DNA reads TGTGCCAGCAGTTACTCTATGACATCTCCCTACGAGCAGTACTTC.

This clone occurred once. V usage is TRBV11-2 and J usage is TRBJ2-3; D not certain. The V gene lost 3 bases and the J gene lost 1 base, with 5 bases spanning the gap. The CDR3 runs 13 residues. The V gene's germline CDR1 is SGHAT and CDR2 FQNNGV. CDR3 DNA sequence: TGTGCCAGCAGCTTCAGCGGCACAGATACGCAGTATTTT. Its protein is CASSFSGTDTQYF.

J is TRBJ2-5 and V is TRBV5-1; 10 bases agree with TRBD2. Germline trimming cut 5 bases from V and 2 bases from J; bases unmatched to any gene: 12. There are 17 residues in the CDR3. The V gene's germline CDR1 is SGHRS and CDR2 YFSETQ. CDR3 residues: CASSSGGSGGHQETQYF. In nucleotides, the CDR3 is TGCGCCAGCAGTTCGGGGGGTAGCGGGGGGCATCAAGAGACCCAGTACTTC.

V gene TRBV27 combines with J gene TRBJ2-4, with 7 nucleotides matching TRBD1. Germline V lookup: CDR1 MNHEY, CDR2 SMNVEV (reference sequence). The CDR3 loop spans 14 amino acids. The ends lost 5 bases at V and 8 bases at J; junction bases unmatched: 9. The CDR3 DNA reads as TGTGCCAGCAGTACGACAGGGATTTCGGACATTCAGTACTTC. Its protein product is CASSTTGISDIQYF.

This clone was counted between two and nine times. V and J are TRBV19 and TRBJ1-1; 8 positions match TRBD1. Germline lookup yields CDR1 LNHDA and CDR2 SQIVND (reference sequence). V was clipped by 5 bases and J by 6 bases; unmatched bases: 8. CDR3 size: 14 residues. CDR3 loop: CASSDRGRIAEAFF. CDR3 coding DNA: TGTGCCAGTAGTGACAGGGGTAGGATAGCTGAAGCTTTCTTT.

The V and J genes are TRBV6-5 and TRBJ2-2; 7 nucleotides agree with TRBD1. Germline V lookup: CDR1 MNHEY, CDR2 SVGAGI. Trimming at V came to 0 bases and at J to 1 base, leaving 2 bases not matched to a gene. This CDR3 has 16 residues. The CDR3 loop is CASSYSTGLNTGELFF. The CDR3 DNA follows: TGTGCCAGCAGTTACTCGACAGGGTTGAACACCGGGGAGCTGTTTTTT.

The V and J genes are TRBV6-5 and TRBJ1-1, with 7 bases aligning to TRBD1. The CDR3 runs 14 residues. V lost 6 bases, J lost 4 bases, and 8 bases stayed unmatched. Germline assignment: CDR1 MNHEY and CDR2 SVGAGI. In DNA, the CDR3 is TGTGCCAGCAGGAAGACAGGGTTGATCACTGAAGCTTTCTTT. Translating it yields CASRKTGLITEAFF.